The clone carrying this T cell receptor beta chain was seen only once. Its antigen is currently unknown. This record belongs to a study of T cell responses to AZD1222 COVID-19 vaccine. Study-level results: Targets within unmutated variant regions were reportedly found for nearly half of spike-specific TCRs. Spike regions recognized by vaccine-associated CD4 TCRs spanned the protein, led by 160-218 and 743-854.

The CDR3 runs to 15 residues. CDR1 is LNHDA and CDR2 is SQIVND in the germline V gene (reference sequence). V lost 1 base to trimming and J lost 3 bases, with 10 bases between them. The repertoire was sequenced with immunoSEQ multiplex PCR; TCRdb's copy has only in-frame clones and lacks some. The sample shows about 200,000 clones, under 95% of them seen only once. This sequence originates from an adult in good health. This specimen consisted of peripheral blood, obtained on day 0 of MenACWY control vaccination. V gene TRBV19 combines with J gene TRBJ1-5; tentative D call: TRBD1 (5 bases). The CDR3 nucleotides read TGTGCCAGTAGTATAGCCCAGGGAGACAATCAGCCCCAGCATTTT. It yields the protein CASSIAQGDNQPQHF.